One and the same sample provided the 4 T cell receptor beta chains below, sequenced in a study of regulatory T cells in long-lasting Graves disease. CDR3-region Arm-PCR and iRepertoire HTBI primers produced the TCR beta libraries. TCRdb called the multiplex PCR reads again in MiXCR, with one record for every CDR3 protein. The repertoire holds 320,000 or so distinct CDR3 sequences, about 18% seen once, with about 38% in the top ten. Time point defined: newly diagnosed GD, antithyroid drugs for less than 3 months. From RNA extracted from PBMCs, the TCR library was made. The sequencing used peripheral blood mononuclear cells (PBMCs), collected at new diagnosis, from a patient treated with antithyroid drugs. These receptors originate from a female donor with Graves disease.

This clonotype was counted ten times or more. CDR3 DNA: TGTGCCAGCAGTGACACTAGCGACACCGGGGAGCTGTTTTTT. It translates to CASSDTSDTGELFF. The rearrangement uses TRBV6-4 and TRBJ2-2; the match to TRBD2 covers 7 bases. V gave up 2 bases and J gave up 3 bases; unmatched junction bases: 0. The CDR3 contains 14 residues. Germline V CDR1 and CDR2: MRHNA, SNTAGT.

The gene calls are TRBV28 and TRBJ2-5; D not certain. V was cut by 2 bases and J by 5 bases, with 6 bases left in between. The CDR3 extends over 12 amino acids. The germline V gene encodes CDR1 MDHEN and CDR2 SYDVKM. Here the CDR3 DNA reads TGTGCCAGCAGTTTACCCTGGGAGACCCAGTACTTC. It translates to CASSLPWETQYF.

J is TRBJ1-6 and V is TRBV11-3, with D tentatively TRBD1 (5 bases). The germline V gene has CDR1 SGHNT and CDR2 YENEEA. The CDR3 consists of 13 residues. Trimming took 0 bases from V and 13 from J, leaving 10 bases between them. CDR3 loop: CASSLDWGSPLHF. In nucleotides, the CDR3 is TGTGCCAGCAGCTTAGATTGGGGGTCTCCCCTCCACTTT. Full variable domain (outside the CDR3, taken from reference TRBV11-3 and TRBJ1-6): EAGVVQSPRYKIIEKKQPVAFWCNPISGHNTLYWYLQNLGQGPELLIRYENEEAVDDSQLPKDRFSAERLKGVDSTLKIQPAELGDSAVYLCASSLDWGSPLHFGNGTRLTVT.

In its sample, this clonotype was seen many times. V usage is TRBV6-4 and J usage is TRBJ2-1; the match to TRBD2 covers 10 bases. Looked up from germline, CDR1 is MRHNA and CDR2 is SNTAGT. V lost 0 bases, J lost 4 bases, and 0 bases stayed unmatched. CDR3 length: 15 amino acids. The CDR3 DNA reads TGTGCCAGCAGTGACTCGACTAGCGGGTACAATGAGCAGTTCTTC. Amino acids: CASSDSTSGYNEQFF.